The next 9 T cell receptor beta chains were all read from a single sample in a study of T-cell reconstitution after alpha-beta-depleted transplantation in children. During its preparation, the TCRbeta library received unique molecular identifiers. TCRdb recomputed calls from the PCR reads with MiXCR, one row per CDR3 protein. The data show over 550,000 distinct CDR3 sequences, 10% seen once. The input for sequencing was PBMCs from the stem cell graft donor, taken from the stem cell graft. These receptors all stem from a human donor who donated a stem cell graft to a child with acute myeloid leukemia.

The V and J genes are TRBV4-2 and TRBJ2-5, with 12 positions matching TRBD2. The CDR3 has 16 amino acids. In germline, CDR1 is LGHNA, CDR2 YNFKEQ. V was clipped by 0 bases and J by 5 bases; unmatched bases: 4. CDR3 residues: CASSQEFLAGGETQYF. The CDR3, as DNA: TGTGCCAGCAGCCAAGAGTTCCTAGCGGGAGGGGAGACCCAGTACTTC.

This clonotype was counted between two and nine times. The rearrangement joins TRBV20-1 to TRBJ1-3; D perhaps matches TRBD1 (5 bases). CDR3 size: 15 residues. The germline CDR1 and CDR2 sequences are DFQATT and SNEGSKA (reference sequence). V lost 3 bases to trimming and J lost 4 bases, with 16 bases between them. The CDR3 nucleotides are TGCAGTGCTAGCCCTGCCGGGACTGCAGGAAACACCATATATTTT. Translated: CSASPAGTAGNTIYF.

The chain is built from TRBV20-1 and TRBJ2-1; possible D gene TRBD1, 6 bases. CDR3 size: 14 residues. Germline loops: CDR1 DFQATT, CDR2 SNEGSKA (reference sequence). V lost 6 bases and J 0 bases, leaving 12 bases between the germline ends. CDR3 loop: CSADDRSSYNEQFF. CDR3 nucleotide sequence: TGCAGTGCCGATGACAGGAGCTCCTACAATGAGCAGTTCTTC.

The chain combines TRBV20-1 with TRBJ2-7, with TRBD2 matching 10 bases. The length of the CDR3 is 16 residues. With 6 bases clipped from V and 3 bases from J, the junction kept 14 bases outside the gene matches. CDR1 and CDR2 from the germline V gene are DFQATT and SNEGSKA (reference sequence). CDR3 DNA: TGCAGTGCAAGGTCAGCGGGAGGGCCTTATTACTACGAGCAGTACTTC. As protein: CSARSAGGPYYYEQYF.

This clonotype occurred a few times. Being one base from a much bigger clone, this may be a read error. The gene calls are TRBV20-1 and TRBJ2-7; D is uncertain. Per germline, CDR1 DFQATT and CDR2 SNEGSKA (reference sequence). The CDR3 runs 16 residues. DNA of the CDR3: TGCTGTGCTAGAGATCCGATATCCAGTGGGATCTACGAGCAGTACTTC. Protein product: CCARDPISSGIYEQYF.

The V and J genes are TRBV4-3 and TRBJ1-2, with TRBD1 matching 11 bases. The CDR3 consists of 19 residues. CDR1 is LGHNA and CDR2 is YSLEER in the germline V gene. The V gene end was trimmed by 2 bases and the J gene end by 0 bases; junction bases not matched to a gene: 11. The CDR3 protein is CASSQLPGTGGPPNYGYTF. The CDR3 bases are TGCGCCAGCAGCCAACTGCCCGGGACAGGGGGACCTCCTAACTATGGCTACACCTTC.

There are a few counts of this clonotype. Here the CDR3 reads CASSLDRLGPQHF. In nucleotides, the CDR3 is TGTGCCAGCAGCTTAGACCGACTGGGGCCCCAGCATTTT. This chain joins TRBV7-2 and TRBJ1-5; D not certain. V shed 1 base and J shed 9 bases, with 10 bases lying between them. The CDR3 contains 13 residues. The germline V gene has CDR1 SGHTA and CDR2 FQGNSA.

The V gene is TRBV30, the J gene TRBJ2-1, with unresolved D. This CDR3 is 11 amino acids long. Germline V gene lookup returns CDR1 GTSNPN and CDR2 SVGIG (reference sequence). The V gene lost 4 bases and the J gene lost 4 bases, with 5 bases spanning the gap. The CDR3 DNA reads as TGTGCCTGGACAAGGTACAATGAGCAGTTCTTC. Protein sequence: CAWTRYNEQFF.

This clonotype came up many times. The V call is TRBV29-1, the J call TRBJ2-3; possibly TRBD1 or TRBD2 for D (5 bases each). V was pared by 0 bases and J by 6 bases, with 19 bases between. The CDR3 runs 16 residues. Germline V gene lookup returns CDR1 SQVTM and CDR2 ANQGSEA. CDR3 coding DNA: TGCAGCGTTGAAGACCCGAGGGGCAGGGTAACGGATACGCAGTATTTT. Amino acid sequence: CSVEDPRGRVTDTQYF.